This T cell receptor beta chain was sequenced during a study of CD8 T cells in ankylosing spondylitis. Study outcomes and limitations: Disease-linked clones reportedly showed significant enrichment in matched ankylosing spondylitis synovial fluid.

The germline V gene encodes CDR1 KGHDR and CDR2 SFDVKD. The V and J ends lost 0 bases and 3 bases respectively, with 10 bases between them. CDR3 length equals 16 residues. The TCR beta libraries were generated through quantitative 5'-RACE incorporating molecular barcodes. TCRdb re-called the 5' RACE reads through MiXCR, storing one row per CDR3 protein. The sample records 300,000 to 400,000 distinct CDR3 sequences, roughly 20% being singletons. Regarding this clonotype: Antigen unknown.

The sequenced material came from blood, either unsorted or a sorted T cell fraction (not recorded which). This clonotype originated in a male donor with ankylosing spondylitis or in good health (not recorded which). The V and J genes are TRBV24-1 and TRBJ2-2; TRBD2 might be the D (6 bases). CDR3 residues: CATSDLPGGDTGELFF. The CDR3 DNA sequence: TGTGCCACCAGTGATTTGCCCGGGGGTGACACCGGGGAGCTGTTTTTT.